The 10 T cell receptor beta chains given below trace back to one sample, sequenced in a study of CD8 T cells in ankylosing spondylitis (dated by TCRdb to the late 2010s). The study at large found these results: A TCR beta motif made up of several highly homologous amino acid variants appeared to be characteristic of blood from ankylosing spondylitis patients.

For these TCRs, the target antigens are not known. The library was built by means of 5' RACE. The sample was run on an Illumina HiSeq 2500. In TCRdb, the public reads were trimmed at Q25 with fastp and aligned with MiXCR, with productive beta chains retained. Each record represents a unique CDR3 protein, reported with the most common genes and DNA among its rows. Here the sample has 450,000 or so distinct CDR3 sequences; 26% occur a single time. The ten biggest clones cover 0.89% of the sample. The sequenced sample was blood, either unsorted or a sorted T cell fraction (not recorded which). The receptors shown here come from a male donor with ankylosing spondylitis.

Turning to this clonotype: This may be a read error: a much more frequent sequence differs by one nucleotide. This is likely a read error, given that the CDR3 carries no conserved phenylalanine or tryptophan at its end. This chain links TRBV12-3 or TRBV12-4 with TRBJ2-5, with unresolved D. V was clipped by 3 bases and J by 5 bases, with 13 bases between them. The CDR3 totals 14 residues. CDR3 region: CASSFQSTGETQYL. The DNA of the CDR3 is TGTGCCAGCAGTTTCCAGAGTACCGGGGAGACCCAGTACCTC.

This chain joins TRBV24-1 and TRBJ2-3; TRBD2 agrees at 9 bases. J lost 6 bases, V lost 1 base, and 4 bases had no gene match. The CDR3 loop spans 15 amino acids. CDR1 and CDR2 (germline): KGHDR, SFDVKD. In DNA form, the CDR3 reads TGTGCCACCAGTGATTTTAGCGGGAGAGGGGATACGCAGTATTTT. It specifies CATSDFSGRGDTQYF.

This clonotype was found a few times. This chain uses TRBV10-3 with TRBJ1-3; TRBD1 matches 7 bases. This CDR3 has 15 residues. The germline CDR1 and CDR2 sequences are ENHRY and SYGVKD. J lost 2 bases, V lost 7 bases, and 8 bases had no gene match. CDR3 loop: CAITPTGDPGNTIYF. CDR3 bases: TGTGCCATCACCCCTACAGGGGACCCTGGAAACACCATATATTTT.

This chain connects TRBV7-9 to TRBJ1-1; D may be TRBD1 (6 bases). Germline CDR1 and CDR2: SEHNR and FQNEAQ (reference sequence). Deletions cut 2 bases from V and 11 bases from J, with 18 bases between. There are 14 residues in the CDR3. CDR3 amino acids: CASSLSQGPGGAFF. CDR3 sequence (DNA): TGTGCCAGCAGCTTATCCCAGGGGCCGGGGGGCGCTTTCTTT.

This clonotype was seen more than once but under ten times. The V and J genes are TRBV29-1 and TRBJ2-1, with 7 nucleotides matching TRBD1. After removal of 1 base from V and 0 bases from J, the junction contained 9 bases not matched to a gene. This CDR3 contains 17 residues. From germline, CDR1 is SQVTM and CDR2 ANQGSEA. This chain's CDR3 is CSVEGGPGQSSYNEQFF. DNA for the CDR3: TGCAGCGTTGAAGGGGGTCCGGGACAGAGCTCCTACAATGAGCAGTTCTTC.

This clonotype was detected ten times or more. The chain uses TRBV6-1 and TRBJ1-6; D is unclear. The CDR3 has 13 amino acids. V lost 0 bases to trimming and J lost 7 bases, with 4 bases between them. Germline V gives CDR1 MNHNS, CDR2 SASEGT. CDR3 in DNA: TGTGCCAGCAGTGAAGCCAGGAATTCACCCCTCCACTTT. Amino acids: CASSEARNSPLHF.

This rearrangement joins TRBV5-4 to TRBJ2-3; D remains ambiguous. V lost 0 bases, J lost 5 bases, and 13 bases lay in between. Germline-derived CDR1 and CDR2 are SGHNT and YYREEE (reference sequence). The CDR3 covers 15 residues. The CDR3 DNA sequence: TGTGCCAGCAGCTTGGGGAGTAGGGTCGAAGATACGCAGTATTTT. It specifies CASSLGSRVEDTQYF.

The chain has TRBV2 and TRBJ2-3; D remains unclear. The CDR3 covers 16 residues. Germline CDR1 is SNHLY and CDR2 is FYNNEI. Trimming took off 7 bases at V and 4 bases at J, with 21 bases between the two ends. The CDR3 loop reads CASIPLGLPISDTQYF. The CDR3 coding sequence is TGTGCCAGCATCCCCCTTGGGCTCCCGATCTCAGATACGCAGTATTTT.

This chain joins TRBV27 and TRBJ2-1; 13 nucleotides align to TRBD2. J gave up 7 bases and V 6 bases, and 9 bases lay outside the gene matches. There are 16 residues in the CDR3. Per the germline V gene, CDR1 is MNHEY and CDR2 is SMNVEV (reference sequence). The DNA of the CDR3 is TGTGCCAGCAGCCTCGGACTAGCGGGAGTGACTAATGAGCAGTTCTTC. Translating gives CASSLGLAGVTNEQFF.

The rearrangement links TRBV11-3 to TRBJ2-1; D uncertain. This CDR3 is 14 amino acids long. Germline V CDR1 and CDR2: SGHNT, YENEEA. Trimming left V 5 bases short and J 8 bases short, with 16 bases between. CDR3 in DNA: TGTGCCAGCAGCGACCTCCAGAGCGCGGATGAGCAGTTCTTC. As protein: CASSDLQSADEQFF.